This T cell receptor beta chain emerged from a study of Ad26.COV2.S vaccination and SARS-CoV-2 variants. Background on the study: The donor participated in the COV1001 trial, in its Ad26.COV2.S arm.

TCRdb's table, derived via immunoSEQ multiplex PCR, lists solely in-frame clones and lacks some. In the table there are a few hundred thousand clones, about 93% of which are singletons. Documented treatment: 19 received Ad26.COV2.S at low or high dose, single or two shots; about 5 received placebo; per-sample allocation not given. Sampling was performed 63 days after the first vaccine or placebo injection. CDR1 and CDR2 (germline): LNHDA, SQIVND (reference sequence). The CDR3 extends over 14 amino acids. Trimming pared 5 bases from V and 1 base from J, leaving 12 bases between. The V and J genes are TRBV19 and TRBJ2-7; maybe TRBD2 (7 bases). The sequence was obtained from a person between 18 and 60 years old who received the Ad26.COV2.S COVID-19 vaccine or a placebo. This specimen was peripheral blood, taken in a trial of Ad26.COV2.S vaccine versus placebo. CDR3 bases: TGTGCCAGTAGTCGGGGGGACACTTCCTACGAGCAGTACTTC. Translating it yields CASSRGDTSYEQYF.